The subject of this entry is one T cell receptor beta chain. As yet, its antigen is unknown. The data stem from a study of OX40 agonist ivuxolimab in advanced cancers. Turning to the study itself: Of mixed ages from about 23 to 90 and averaging roughly 66 years, the group was 65% to 85% male. Allowance was made for prior anti-PD-1, anti-PD-L1 or anti-CTLA-4 therapy, and roughly 40% had some. Study observations and caveats: Several nonresponders also turned out to have low normalized T-cell clonal expansion. Both blood CD4+ and CD8+ T cells showed clonal growth by week 6 at 0.1 to 3.0 mg/kg.

The assay was immunoSEQ multiplex PCR, and TCRdb's table has in-frame clones only and misses some. This sample has about 22,000 clones, with 87% found just once. Trimming cost V 4 bases and J 4 bases, with 14 bases left between them. The CDR3 extends over 15 amino acids. Germline CDR1 SGHTA, CDR2 FQGNSA. J is TRBJ1-5 and V is TRBV7-2; no clear D gene. This material consisted of CD4+ or CD8+ T cells sorted from blood, taken in a trial of the OX40 agonist ivuxolimab. The receptor was isolated from an adult with an advanced solid tumor such as melanoma, head and neck, liver or kidney cancer. CDR3 amino acids: CASSSGTGRNQPQHF. The CDR3 region has the DNA TGTGCCAGCAGCTCCGGCACCGGCCGGAATCAGCCCCAGCATTTT.